This T cell receptor (beta chain) was observed in a study of blood T cell repertoires in COVID-19. Study in general: Sites in the United States, Italy and Spain provided acute and convalescent COVID-19 samples. The cDNA or gDNA used as material had been derived from T cells, B-cell-depleted T cells, or PBMCs.

Germline V gene lookup returns CDR1 MNHEY and CDR2 SVGAGI. The CDR3 is 15 residues long. V shed 2 bases and J 9 bases; nucleotides not matched to a gene: 8. Seattle patients were enrolled during active infection and followed longitudinally. Per the study methods: Quantification of nucleated cells was approximated via reference gene primer amplification. Clones were read by immunoSEQ multiplex PCR, and TCRdb kept only the in-frame ones, dropping some. That table is the source of V, J and clone size, and D and trimming were worked out from the DNA. The table lists 250,000 to 300,000 clones, 85% to 90% of them singletons.

The TCR was taken from a woman aged 60-75 years with COVID-19, enrolled during active disease. This chain connects TRBV6-5 to TRBJ2-1, with 9 nucleotides matching TRBD2. Specimen: peripheral blood. CDR3 nucleotides: TGTGCCAGCAGTTACGGGGCGGGGGGGCCGAGTGAGCAGTTCTTC. Translating it yields CASSYGAGGPSEQFF.